The 32 T cell receptor beta chains presented below share a single source sample, sequenced in a study of cytomegalovirus exposure and HLA in healthy donors. Primers: 60 Vbeta forward and 13 Jbeta reverse. TCRdb's copy holds only in-frame clones and misses some; the assay was immunoSEQ multiplex PCR. The top ten clones hold 4.2% of a sample with some 140,000 clones, around 72% of them seen once. Sample: PBMCs. Every receptor here comes from a man in his forties or fifties in good health and CMV-seropositive.

V is TRBV27 and J is TRBJ2-5; possibly TRBD2 for D (7 bases). The germline V and J ends were trimmed by 6 bases and 3 bases, with 17 bases remaining between them. This CDR3 has 15 amino acids. Germline CDR1 and CDR2: MNHEY and SMNVEV (reference sequence). The CDR3 region is CASSAPRGGKETQYF. For the CDR3, the DNA is TGTGCCAGCAGCGCCCCGAGGGGGGGCAAAGAGACCCAGTACTTC.

This clone occurred a few times. The genes are TRBV5-5 and TRBJ1-2; possible D gene TRBD1, 5 bases. This CDR3 has 12 residues. The V gene's germline CDR1 is SGHKS and CDR2 YYEKEE (reference sequence). Trimming pared 3 bases from V and 4 bases from J, leaving 7 bases between. The CDR3 protein is CASSYDSYGYTF. The DNA of the CDR3 is TGTGCCAGCAGCTATGACAGCTATGGCTACACCTTC. The full variable domain, completed using reference TRBV5-5 and TRBJ1-2, is DAGVTQSPTHLIKTRGQQVTLRCSPISGHKSVSWYQQVLGQGPQFIFQYYEKEERGRGNFPDRFSARQFPNYSSELNVNALLLGDSALYLCASSYDSYGYTFGSGTRLTVV.

The chain joins TRBV29-1 to TRBJ1-5; weak D call: TRBD1 (6 bases). The CDR3 sequence is 13 residues long. CDR1 SQVTM and CDR2 ANQGSEA come from the germline V gene. V lost 6 bases and J 5 bases, leaving 14 bases between the germline ends. The CDR3 region has the DNA TGCAGCGTAGCGGGGGGCGTGGATCAGCCCCAGCATTTT. Its translation: CSVAGGVDQPQHF.

The count of this clone is one. This chain links TRBV5-1 with TRBJ1-1, with 8 positions matching TRBD1. Trimming at V came to 4 bases and at J to 2 bases, leaving 4 bases not matched to a gene. CDR1 is SGHRS, CDR2 YFSETQ, per germline. There are 14 residues in the CDR3. CDR3 loop: CASSGTGGNTEAFF. In nucleotides, the CDR3 is TGCGCCAGCAGCGGAACAGGGGGAAACACTGAAGCTTTCTTT.

This chain uses TRBV18 with TRBJ2-7; the D gene is possibly TRBD1 (5 bases). Germline V gene lookup returns CDR1 KGHSH and CDR2 LQKENI. The CDR3 contains 14 residues. Deletions cut 3 bases from V and 1 base from J, with 10 bases between. The CDR3 sequence: CASSPFDRSYEQYF. The CDR3 DNA reads as TGTGCCAGCTCACCGTTTGACAGATCCTACGAGCAGTACTTC.

In its sample, this clone was seen a few times. The chain is built from TRBV27 and TRBJ2-1; D is perhaps TRBD1 (6 bases). Trimming stripped 3 bases from V and 4 bases from J, with 13 bases between. The germline V gene has CDR1 MNHEY and CDR2 SMNVEV (reference sequence). This CDR3 has 15 residues. CDR3 region: CASSFGTSTYNEQFF. The CDR3 DNA is TGTGCCAGCAGTTTTGGGACAAGCACATACAATGAGCAGTTCTTC.

The chain uses TRBV28 and TRBJ1-3, with D unclear. Trimming shortened V by 6 bases and J by 9 bases, and 21 bases separated the two germline ends. This CDR3 contains 15 residues. Germline CDR1 reads MDHEN; CDR2 reads SYDVKM. The CDR3 DNA is TGTGCCAGCAGGGCCTTTGGAGGGCCAAGAAGCACCATATATTTT. The encoded protein is CASRAFGGPRSTIYF. Filled out from reference TRBV28 and TRBJ1-3, the complete variable domain reads DVKVTQSSRYLVKRTGEKVFLECVQDMDHENMFWYRQDPGLGLRLIYFSYDVKMKEKGDIPEGYSVSREKKERFSLILESASTNQTSMYLCASRAFGGPRSTIYFGEGSWLTVV.

The chain carries TRBV7-9 and TRBJ2-1; TRBD2 matches 7 bases. V lost 3 bases to trimming and J lost 2 bases; unmatched junction nucleotides: 4. This CDR3 spans 15 amino acids. The V gene's germline CDR1 is SEHNR and CDR2 FQNEAQ (reference sequence). DNA of the CDR3: TGTGCCAGCAGCTTTGGCGGGGGTCCCTACAATGAGCAGTTCTTC. Protein sequence: CASSFGGGPYNEQFF.

The chain recombines TRBV29-1 with TRBJ1-4; D not certain. Germline V CDR1 and CDR2: SQVTM, ANQGSEA. This CDR3 region has 13 residues. Between the trimmed V and J ends, which lost 4 bases and 8 bases, there was a span of 14 bases. CDR3 nucleotide sequence: TGCAGCGTTGTGGCCGGGATGAAGGAAAAACTGTTTTTT. It is translated as CSVVAGMKEKLFF.

The gene calls are TRBV7-8 and TRBJ2-1, with 7 bases aligning to TRBD2. Germline V gives CDR1 SGHVS, CDR2 FQNEAQ. There are 15 residues in the CDR3. With 2 bases clipped from V and 4 bases from J, the junction kept 5 bases outside the gene matches. The CDR3 reads CASSLREGQYNEQFF. CDR3 in DNA: TGTGCCAGCAGCTTAAGGGAGGGCCAATACAATGAGCAGTTCTTC.

This rearrangement joins TRBV6-5 to TRBJ2-5; the match to TRBD1 covers 9 bases. Matching the DNA end better, TRBJ2-7 makes the J call doubtful. CDR1 and CDR2 (germline): MNHEY, SVGAGI. This CDR3 spans 15 amino acids. The CDR3 DNA sequence: TGTGCCAGCAGTTTCGTCGGACAGGGGAGATACGAGCAGTACTTC. Amino acid sequence: CASSFVGQGRYEQYF.

The V and J genes are TRBV27 and TRBJ2-7; possibly TRBD1 for D (6 bases). Trimming took 4 bases from V and 0 from J, leaving 16 bases between them. The CDR3 is 16 amino acids. Germline CDR1 and CDR2: MNHEY and SMNVEV (reference sequence). The DNA for the CDR3 is TGTGCCAGCAGTTCGCTCTCACAGGGATTCTCCTACGAGCAGTACTTC. Its translation is CASSSLSQGFSYEQYF.

Only one count was recorded for this clone. The chain couples TRBV5-1 to TRBJ2-3; no definite D call. V was pared by 7 bases and J by 4 bases, with 16 bases between. Germline loops: CDR1 SGHRS, CDR2 YFSETQ. The CDR3 length is 14 residues. This chain's CDR3 is CASRKAVAADTQYF. CDR3 nucleotides: TGCGCCAGCCGCAAGGCGGTTGCCGCAGATACGCAGTATTTT.

The chain employs TRBV5-3 and TRBJ2-7; TRBD2 is a possible D gene (5 bases). TRBV5-3 is an open reading frame whose function is uncertain. Trimming stripped 1 base from V and 2 bases from J, with 13 bases between. The CDR3 has 15 amino acids. This CDR3 reads CARSLIRGETYEQYF. The CDR3 DNA sequence: TGTGCCAGAAGCTTGATACGGGGTGAGACCTACGAGCAGTACTTC.

The rearrangement uses TRBV6-1 and TRBJ1-2, with D possibly TRBD1 on 6 matching bases. V lost 6 bases to trimming and J lost 4 bases, with 15 bases between them. Looked up from germline, CDR1 is MNHNS and CDR2 is SASEGT. There are 14 residues in the CDR3. CDR3 DNA: TGTGCCAGCAGGGTGAGGGGGAGTTTCTATGGCTACACCTTC. Translation: CASRVRGSFYGYTF.

The CDR3 coding sequence is TGTGCCAGCAGCTTGGGGGGCGGGGCCTACTACGAGCAGTACTTC. Its protein is CASSLGGGAYYEQYF. The chain couples TRBV5-5 to TRBJ2-7; a weak D match, TRBD2 (6 bases). Trimming stripped 0 bases from V and 3 bases from J, with 13 bases between. The CDR3 is 15 residues long. Germline values: CDR1 SGHKS, CDR2 YYEKEE (reference sequence).

This clone was seen a few times. CDR3 in amino acids: CASAIAREQYF. The CDR3 DNA is TGTGCCAGCGCTATAGCAAGGGAGCAGTACTTC. The chain is built from TRBV6-1 and TRBJ2-7; D call uncertain. V was cut by 8 bases and J by 7 bases, with 12 bases left in between. The CDR3 sequence is 11 residues long. Germline V lookup: CDR1 MNHNS, CDR2 SASEGT.

This clone has more than one count but fewer than ten. The chain links TRBV20-1 to TRBJ1-2; D gene unclear. Germline values: CDR1 DFQATT, CDR2 SNEGSKA (reference sequence). Between the trimmed V and J ends, which lost 4 bases and 7 bases, there was a span of 10 bases. The CDR3 totals 11 residues. The CDR3 spells CSAIKGSGYTF. CDR3 DNA sequence: TGCAGTGCTATTAAAGGGAGTGGCTACACCTTC.

The V and J genes are TRBV9 and TRBJ2-2; the D gene is possibly TRBD2 (5 bases). Trimming removed 4 bases at V and 4 bases at J, with 11 bases between. From germline, CDR1 is SGDLS and CDR2 YYNGEE. This CDR3 spans 14 amino acids. The CDR3 loop is CASSPQLVTGELFF. The CDR3 DNA follows: TGTGCCAGCAGCCCCCAACTAGTCACCGGGGAGCTGTTTTTT.

The J gene is TRBJ2-2, the V gene TRBV5-6, with 12 bases that match TRBD2. The CDR3 is 18 amino acids. The germline gives CDR1 SGHDT, CDR2 YYEEEE. The ends lost 1 base at V and 5 bases at J; junction bases unmatched: 9. The CDR3 bases are TGTGCCAGCAGCTTGAGTAAAGGACTAGCGGGACTAACCGGGGAGCTGTTTTTT. The encoded protein is CASSLSKGLAGLTGELFF. Together with reference TRBV5-6 and TRBJ2-2, the CDR3 gives the full variable domain: DAGVTQSPTHLIKTRGQQVTLRCSPKSGHDTVSWYQQALGQGPQFIFQYYEEEERQRGNFPDRFSGHQFPNYSSELNVNALLLGDSALYLCASSLSKGLAGLTGELFFGEGSRLTVL.

A few counts support this clone. The chain joins TRBV5-1 to TRBJ2-1; 9 positions agree with TRBD1. This CDR3 region has 17 residues. Germline CDR1 reads SGHRS; CDR2 reads YFSETQ. V dropped 0 bases and J dropped 3; count of bases not matched to a gene: 7. Here the CDR3 DNA reads TGCGCCAGCAGCTTGGAGGGGTCGGGACAGGGCTACAATGAGCAGTTCTTC. This sequence encodes CASSLEGSGQGYNEQFF.

On this clone: The junction departs from the called germline gene at one end, perhaps through a read error. The V gene is TRBV11-2, the J gene TRBJ2-7, with D hard to call. The CDR3 is 12 residues long. Germline V CDR1 and CDR2: SGHAT, FQNNGV. The CDR3 reads CASSLGMGKPRF. The CDR3 coding sequence is TGTGCCAGCAGCTTAGGAATGGGCAAACCCAGATTC. Using reference TRBV11-2 and TRBJ2-7 for the parts outside the CDR3, the full variable domain is EAGVAQSPRYKIIEKRQSVAFWCNPISGHATLYWYQQILGQGPKLLIQFQNNGVVDDSQLPKDRFSAERLKGVDSTLKIQPAKLEDSAVYLCASSLGMGKPRFGPGTRLTVT.

CDR3 coding DNA: TGTGCCAGTACTAAGTCGAACACCGGGGAGCTGTTTTTT. Protein: CASTKSNTGELFF. This rearrangement joins TRBV19 to TRBJ2-2; D not certain. V lost 7 bases and J 0 bases, leaving 6 bases between the germline ends. Germline V gene sequence: CDR1 LNHDA, CDR2 SQIVND (reference sequence). The CDR3 loop spans 13 amino acids. Full variable domain (missing parts from reference TRBV19 and TRBJ2-2): DGGITQSPKYLFRKEGQNVTLSCEQNLNHDAMYWYRQDPGQGLRLIYYSQIVNDFQKGDIAEGYSVSREKKESFPLTVTSAQKNPTAFYLCASTKSNTGELFFGEGSRLTVL.

The CDR3 bases are TGTGCCAGCTCATCACAGGGGTCTAACCAGCCCCAGCATTTT. It codes for CASSSQGSNQPQHF. The chain links TRBV18 to TRBJ1-5, with 7 bases fitting TRBD1. This CDR3 comprises 14 residues. With V trimmed by 5 bases and J by 7 bases, 8 bases remained unmatched. Germline V gene lookup returns CDR1 KGHSH and CDR2 LQKENI.

The chain employs TRBV6-5 and TRBJ1-5, with 9 bases that match TRBD1. V was pared by 4 bases and J by 3 bases, with 7 bases of the junction left unmatched. Germline-derived CDR1 and CDR2 are MNHEY and SVGAGI. The CDR3 runs to 16 residues. The CDR3 protein is CASSSPTGGLNQPQHF. In DNA form, the CDR3 reads TGTGCCAGCAGTTCCCCGACAGGGGGACTCAATCAGCCCCAGCATTTT.

V gene TRBV19 combines with J gene TRBJ2-6, with D possibly TRBD1 on 5 matching bases. Trimming cost V 6 bases and J 4 bases, with 13 bases left between them. This CDR3 has 15 residues. CDR1 LNHDA and CDR2 SQIVND come from the germline V gene (reference sequence). The CDR3 is CASSPDSTGANVLTF. In DNA form, the CDR3 reads TGTGCCAGTAGCCCCGACAGCACGGGGGCCAACGTCCTGACTTTC.

This clone was counted only a few times. The chain links TRBV9 to TRBJ2-5, with 7 bases that match TRBD1. Germline V gene lookup returns CDR1 SGDLS and CDR2 YYNGEE. This CDR3 contains 14 residues. Trimming took 0 bases from V and 7 from J; bases not matched to a gene: 6. CDR3 in DNA: TGTGCCAGCAGCGTAGATGAACAGGGGTTGACCCAGTACTTC. Protein: CASSVDEQGLTQYF.

This clone has only a few counts. The rearrangement links TRBV7-3 to TRBJ2-2; a weak D match, TRBD2 (6 bases). The length of the CDR3 is 13 residues. From germline, CDR1 is SGHTA and CDR2 FQGTGA. V was cut by 0 bases and J by 10 bases, with 9 bases left in between. The CDR3 sequence is CASSLTGGTELFF. The CDR3 coding sequence is TGTGCCAGCAGCTTAACTGGGGGGACGGAGCTGTTTTTT. Looking up the rest from reference TRBV7-3 and TRBJ2-2 gives the full variable domain: GAGVSQTPSNKVTEKGKYVELRCDPISGHTALYWYRQSLGQGPEFLIYFQGTGAADDSGLPNDRFFAVRPEGSVSTLKIQRTERGDSAVYLCASSLTGGTELFFGEGSRLTVL.

The table lists this clone with a few counts. The V call is TRBV5-5, the J call TRBJ2-7; D is ambiguous. V gave up 4 bases and J gave up 2 bases, with 10 bases separating them. CDR3 length: 13 residues. CDR1 and CDR2 (germline): SGHKS, YYEKEE (reference sequence). This chain's CDR3 is CASSLTVTYEQYF. CDR3 sequence (DNA): TGTGCCAGCAGCCTCACAGTGACCTACGAGCAGTACTTC.

This chain connects TRBV6-1 to TRBJ2-1; 8 bases fit TRBD1. Germline lookup yields CDR1 MNHNS and CDR2 SASEGT. V dropped 11 bases and J dropped 8; count of bases not matched to a gene: 17. The CDR3 is 15 amino acids. CDR3 loop: CAHGRDRTIVDEQFF. CDR3 nucleotide sequence: TGTGCCCACGGACGGGACAGGACAATCGTGGATGAGCAGTTCTTC.

J is TRBJ2-7 and V is TRBV2; D not resolved. Trimming took 0 bases from V and 4 from J, leaving 13 bases between them. The V gene's germline CDR1 is SNHLY and CDR2 FYNNEI. CDR3 length equals 15 residues. CDR3 region: CASSEALGQKYEQYF. The CDR3 bases are TGTGCCAGCAGTGAAGCGCTTGGGCAGAAATACGAGCAGTACTTC.

The V call is TRBV11-3, the J call TRBJ2-2, with 7 bases identical to TRBD2. Germline assignment: CDR1 SGHNT and CDR2 YENEEA. CDR3 length equals 15 residues. The ends lost 5 bases at V and 4 bases at J; junction bases unmatched: 7. The CDR3 bases are TGTGCCAGCAGCCCCCAGGCGGGAGCCACCGGGGAGCTGTTTTTT. As protein: CASSPQAGATGELFF.